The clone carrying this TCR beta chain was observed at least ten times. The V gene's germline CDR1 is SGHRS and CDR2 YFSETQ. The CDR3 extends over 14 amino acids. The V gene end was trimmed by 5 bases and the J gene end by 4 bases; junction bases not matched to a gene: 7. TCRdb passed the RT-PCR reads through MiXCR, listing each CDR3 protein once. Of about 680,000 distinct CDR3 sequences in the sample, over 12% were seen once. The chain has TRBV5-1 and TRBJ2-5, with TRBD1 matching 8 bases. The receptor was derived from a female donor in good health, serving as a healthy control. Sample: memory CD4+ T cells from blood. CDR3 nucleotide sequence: TGCGCCAGCAGGGAACAGGGGGGCCCAGAGACCCAGTACTTC. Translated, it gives CASREQGGPETQYF.